The 13 T cell receptor beta chains presented below share a single source sample, sequenced in a study of CD8+ T cells in alopecia areata. Time point indicated: mouse skin 6 weeks after grafting, around onset of hair loss. Isolated RNA was reverse transcribed into cDNA used as the sequencing template. Sequencing was performed with immunoSEQ multiplex PCR; in TCRdb, only in-frame clones are kept and a portion is missing. In total the sample includes some 2,000 clones, none of them seen once. The material was skin, obtained at week 6. The receptors shown here come from a C3H/HeJ mouse with alopecia areata. The MHC haplotype of the strain is H2-k.

This clone was detected a few times. Gene names and germline refer to mouse. The read terminates 4 residues ahead of where the CDR3 ends, so the germline J gene completes it. V usage is TRBV2 and J usage is TRBJ2-2, with 7 bases matching TRBD2. Per the germline V gene, CDR1 is LGHNA and CDR2 is YSYQKL. V dropped 0 bases and J dropped 5; count of bases not matched to a gene: 3. The CDR3 is made up of 15 amino acids. Partial CDR3 DNA: TGTGCCAGCAGCCAAGATGTCTGGGGGACCGGG. It specifies CASSQDVWGTG. The complete CDR3 protein is CASSQDVWGTGQLYF. Full variable domain (outside the CDR3, taken from reference TRBV2 and TRBJ2-2): DPKIIQKPKYLVAVTGSEKILICEQYLGHNAMYWYRQSAKKPLEFMFSYSYQKLMDNQTASSRFQPQSSKKNHLDLQITALKPDDSATYFCASSQDVWGTGQLYFGEGSKLTVL.

In its sample, this clone was seen many times. Any gene name here is a mouse gene name. Read data end 4 residues before the CDR3 end; the end is taken from the germline J gene. J is TRBJ2-1 and V is TRBV19; 10 bases are a match to TRBD2. Germline assignment: CDR1 FNHDT and CDR2 SITEND (reference sequence). The V gene end was trimmed by 1 base and the J gene end by 3 bases; junction bases not matched to a gene: 7. This CDR3 region has 17 residues. CDR3 bases read: TGTGCCAGCAGTATACCCCTCGACTGGGGGGTCTATGCT. It is translated as CASSIPLDWGVYA. The whole CDR3 reads CASSIPLDWGVYAEQFF.

This clone was seen repeatedly, ten times or more. Genes and germline are mouse. From the germline J gene comes the end of the CDR3, since the read stops 3 residues before it. V usage is TRBV13-1 and J usage is TRBJ1-6; tentatively, D is TRBD1 (5 bases). TRBJ1-6 is designated an ORF whose function remains uncertain. The CDR3 is 15 amino acids. Trimming shortened V by 2 bases and J by 4 bases, and 10 bases separated the two germline ends. Germline CDR1 reads NSHNY; CDR2 reads SYGAGN. This CDR3 is CASSEKGNYNSPLYF. CDR3 DNA (partial): TGTGCCAGCAGTGAGAAGGGGAATTATAATTCGCCC.

This clone was detected ten times or more. Germline and genes: mouse. The read terminates 4 residues before the CDR3 end, so the remaining end is supplied by the germline J gene. V gene TRBV13-1 combines with J gene TRBJ1-1; tentative D call: TRBD1 (6 bases). The germline CDR1 and CDR2 sequences are NSHNY and SYGAGN. V was cut by 6 bases and J by 4 bases, with 13 bases left in between. CDR3 length: 13 residues. Here the CDR3 reads CASIGGRFTEVFF. The DNA read from the CDR3 is TGTGCCAGCATCGGGGGGCGCTTCACA.

Concerning this clone itself: The germline and genes are mouse ones. Sequencing ends 4 residues short of the CDR3 end; the germline J gene provides the rest. The chain carries TRBV13-2 and TRBJ2-7; 13 bases are a match to TRBD2. There are 15 residues in the CDR3. CDR1 and CDR2 (germline): NNHNN, SYGAGS (reference sequence). This chain's CDR3 is CASGEPGLGGYEQYF. CDR3 DNA, as far as it was read: TGTGCCAGCGGTGAGCCGGGACTGGGGGGGTAT.

This clone is labeled as medium-sized. Mouse gene names and germline throughout. The CDR3 bases that were read are TGCACCTGCAGTCACGGGACAGGGCGGGAC. Amino acids: CTCSHGTGRD. The CDR3 in its entirety is CTCSHGTGRDTQYF. This chain connects TRBV1 to TRBJ2-5, with TRBD1 matching over 9 bases. The CDR3 goes on 4 residues after the read ends, and that part is filled in from the germline J gene. The CDR3 covers 14 residues. CDR1 is NSQYPW, CDR2 LRSPGD, per germline (reference sequence).

This clone was counted many times. Gene labels here are mouse ones. The read stops 4 residues short of the end of the CDR3; the missing end is completed from the germline J gene. The J gene is TRBJ2-1, the V gene TRBV14, with 7 bases aligning to TRBD1. Germline V gene sequence: CDR1 SGHDT, CDR2 FRDEAV. The CDR3 runs to 13 residues. Germline trimming cut 3 bases from V and 4 bases from J; bases unmatched to any gene: 1. The CDR3 bases that were read are TGTGCCAGCAGTTCAGGGGGTTATGCT. Residues: CASSSGGYA. The entire CDR3 protein reads CASSSGGYAEQFF.

This clone was seen repeatedly, ten times or more. Germline and genes: mouse. The sequence runs out 4 residues before the end of the CDR3; the remainder is reconstructed from the germline J gene. This chain connects TRBV31 to TRBJ1-1; 7 bases align to TRBD1. The CDR3 loop spans 16 amino acids. In germline, CDR1 is GKSSPN, CDR2 SITVG. Trimming at V came to 0 bases and at J to 1 base, leaving 8 bases not matched to a gene. Incomplete CDR3 DNA: TGTGCCTGGAGTCTCCCATCCCGGGACAGAAACACA. This gives the protein CAWSLPSRDRNT. The complete CDR3 reads CAWSLPSRDRNTEVFF.

As regards this clone: Gene names and germline match the mouse. The CDR3 end lies 4 residues beyond the end of the read and is filled in from the germline J gene. This chain connects TRBV31 to TRBJ1-2; tentative D call: TRBD1 (5 bases). The CDR3 totals 13 residues. Germline CDR1 and CDR2: GKSSPN and SITVG. Trimming removed 0 bases from V and 2 bases from J, with 7 bases in between. This CDR3 reads CAWSLGVNSDYTF. Partial CDR3 DNA: TGTGCCTGGAGTCTAGGGGTCAACTCC.

This clone was counted a few times. Gene names are the mouse ones. Read sequence stops 4 residues before the CDR3 end, and the germline J gene provides the missing end. The V call is TRBV29, the J call TRBJ2-3; 8 bases match TRBD2. The CDR3 is 15 amino acids. Germline-derived CDR1 and CDR2 are MSHET and SYDVDS. The trim removed 5 bases at V and 2 bases at J, leaving 6 bases unmatched. CDR3 region: CASSPGGLAAETLYF. The CDR3 bases that were read are TGTGCTAGCAGTCCGGGGGGGCTGGCTGCAGAA.

This clone has at least ten counts. Gene names follow the mouse nomenclature. The CDR3 is cut off 4 residues early in the read; its end comes from the germline J gene. This chain joins TRBV19 and TRBJ2-5; 8 nucleotides align to TRBD2. The germline V gene has CDR1 FNHDT and CDR2 SITEND (reference sequence). V was clipped by 2 bases and J by 2 bases; unmatched bases: 4. CDR3 size: 15 residues. The covered CDR3 bases are TGTGCCAGCAGTATCACTGGGGGAGCCCAAGAC. Translating it yields CASSITGGAQD. The whole CDR3 protein is CASSITGGAQDTQYF.

This clone has at least ten counts. The listed genes are named as in mouse. The read falls 4 residues short of the CDR3 end, and the missing part is taken from the germline J gene. This chain links TRBV13-3 with TRBJ2-3; 11 positions agree with TRBD2. V trimming: 2 bases; J trimming: 2 bases; junction bases outside the gene matches: 4. The germline gives CDR1 NNHDY, CDR2 SYVADS. The CDR3 covers 16 residues. CDR3 amino acids: CASSEPGLGDAETLYF. The DNA read from the CDR3 is TGTGCCAGCAGTGAGCCGGGACTGGGGGATGCAGAA.

This clone appeared a few times. This may be a read error, as it is one base from a much larger clone. Mouse names are used for the genes. The read terminates 4 residues ahead of where the CDR3 ends, so the germline J gene completes it. The chain couples TRBV14 to TRBJ1-2; D possibly corresponds to TRBD1 (5 bases). Between the trimmed V and J ends, which lost 4 bases and 2 bases, there was a span of 6 bases. Germline CDR1 SGHDT, CDR2 FRDEAV. CDR3 length equals 12 residues. The CDR3 DNA, read in part, is TGTGCCAGCAGTCCAGGGAACTCC. Its translation is CASSPGNS. The full CDR3 is CASSPGNSDYTF.